This TCR beta chain was found in a study of cytomegalovirus exposure and HLA in healthy donors. Study overall: Within an early data release were about 85 million unique TCRs drawn from HLA-typed donors.

Details on this clone: Its target is not known.

Use of 60 Vbeta and 13 Jbeta primers characterized the PCR. Repertoires were generated with immunoSEQ multiplex PCR, while TCRdb's copy carries only in-frame clones and drops some. Its table lists roughly 71,000 clones. CDR1 and CDR2 from the germline V gene are ENHRY and SYGVKD. The CDR3 has 13 amino acids. J gave up 9 bases and V 4 bases, and 4 bases lay outside the gene matches. General study results and limits: About 87% or about 30% of the time was how often most TCR beta V segments were productive, according to an earlier analysis. Presence/absence analyses assumed roughly uniform sequencing depth across donors. TCR beta sequences numbering 15,000 to 20,000 were associated with HLA alleles at 0.05 false discovery rate in a later analysis.

The sample comprised PBMCs. This TCR was recovered from a woman in her thirties or forties in good health and CMV-seropositive. The rearrangement joins TRBV10-3 to TRBJ2-1; 9 positions agree with TRBD2. The CDR3 region is CAISGREGGEQFF. DNA of the CDR3: TGTGCCATCAGTGGGCGGGAGGGCGGTGAGCAGTTCTTC.